This T cell receptor (beta chain) is drawn from a study of T-cell memory formation after mild COVID-19. Background on the study: The study found TCR clusters largely donor specific. Study conclusions and caveats: Researchers found some responding clones in pre-infection memory, a sign that cross-reactive memory joined. Clones shrinking between day 15 and 85 showed a balanced CD4/CD8 split, and those that grew later tilted toward CD4+.

This clonotype appeared a few times. The antigen is unknown. Per germline, CDR1 SGHRS and CDR2 YFSETQ. The CDR3 loop spans 15 amino acids. Trimming pared 0 bases from V and 5 bases from J, leaving 14 bases between. Amplification by 5'RACE using constant-segment primers produced TCR alpha and TCR beta cDNA libraries that carried sample barcodes and UMIs. MiXCR was run by TCRdb on the 5' RACE reads, yielding one entry per CDR3 protein. The table shows around 440,000 distinct CDR3 sequences, with roughly 18% occurring only once. The gene calls are TRBV5-1 and TRBJ2-5; D might be TRBD2 (6 bases). The TCR originated in an adult woman who had mild COVID-19 (a few samples of this study predate the infection). Cell type and time point are not known. Sample: PBMCs or a T cell subset sorted from them (not recorded which). The CDR3 is CASSLANRREETQYF. CDR3 coding DNA: TGCGCCAGCAGCTTGGCCAACAGGAGGGAGGAGACCCAGTACTTC.